The 29 T cell receptor beta chains reported below all come from one sample, sequenced in a study of human T cells and chemical hapten exposure. Time point specified: pre-sensitization, week 0. Indicated treatment: therapeutic diphenylcyclopropenone sensitization with weekly scalp DPC. TCRdb re-derived calls from the RACE reads in MiXCR, one entry per CDR3 protein. The sample carries approximately 260,000 distinct CDR3 sequences, approximately 8.6% recorded once. Sequencing used whole blood, obtained in connection with sensitization to the hapten diphenylcyclopropenone (DPC). Every receptor here comes from a woman aged 40 to 50 with alopecia areata. Some clones in this sample may be carry-over from other donors' samples.

This clonotype has only one observation. The chain joins TRBV12-3 or TRBV12-4 to TRBJ1-5; no definite D call. With 10 bases removed from V and 0 bases from J, the gap between germline ends came to 13 bases. The CDR3 is 14 residues long. The CDR3 DNA reads TGTGCCAACAGACGGCTCTATAGCAATCAGCCCCAGCATTTT. Protein product: CANRRLYSNQPQHF.

This chain joins TRBV29-1 and TRBJ1-6; the D is unclear. The CDR3 is 14 amino acids. The V end lost 7 bases, the J end lost 0 bases, and 10 bases lay between the germline ends. From germline, CDR1 is SQVTM and CDR2 ANQGSEA. In nucleotides, the CDR3 is TGCAGCGCCAAGTCGAGCTCCTATAATTCACCCCTCCACTTT. This gives the protein CSAKSSSYNSPLHF.

The chain couples TRBV12-3 or TRBV12-4 to TRBJ2-1, with D unclear. The CDR3 is made up of 17 amino acids. V gave up 7 bases and J gave up 3 bases, with 22 bases separating them. CDR3 region: CASTRVSWEGRYNEQFF. The CDR3 coding sequence is TGTGCCAGCACTCGAGTTAGCTGGGAAGGTCGCTACAATGAGCAGTTCTTC.

The V call is TRBV2, the J call TRBJ2-1; D perhaps matches TRBD2 (7 bases). Trimming took 4 bases from V and 9 from J, leaving 16 bases between them. The CDR3 totals 14 residues. CDR1 is SNHLY, CDR2 FYNNEI, per germline. CDR3 coding DNA: TGTGCCAGCAGTGGTCTAGCGGAGGGGGGTGAGCAGTTCTTC. Its translation is CASSGLAEGGEQFF.

The J gene is TRBJ2-7, the V gene TRBV20-1, with D hard to call. CDR1 and CDR2 from the germline V gene are DFQATT and SNEGSKA (reference sequence). With 2 bases removed from V and 7 bases from J, the gap between germline ends came to 6 bases. This CDR3 spans 10 amino acids. Here the CDR3 reads CSARSEEQYF. In nucleotides, the CDR3 is TGCAGTGCTAGAAGCGAGGAGCAGTACTTC.

This clonotype appeared many times. The rearrangement joins TRBV7-2 to TRBJ2-3; 7 nucleotides match TRBD2. Germline CDR1 and CDR2: SGHTA and FQGNSA. There are 15 residues in the CDR3. With 1 base clipped from V and 2 bases from J, the junction kept 3 bases outside the gene matches. CDR3 loop: CASSLGSGSTDTQYF. The CDR3 DNA reads as TGTGCCAGCAGCTTAGGTAGCGGGTCCACAGATACGCAGTATTTT.

This clonotype appeared many times. This chain uses TRBV10-3 with TRBJ2-5, with TRBD2 identical over 8 bases. The CDR3 has 15 amino acids. Unmatched junction bases numbered 7, after V lost 3 bases and J lost 4 bases. Germline CDR1 and CDR2: ENHRY and SYGVKD. The CDR3 sequence: CAISEGSGTTETQYF. CDR3 coding DNA: TGTGCCATCAGTGAAGGTAGCGGGACGACAGAGACCCAGTACTTC.

This clonotype has just a few counts. V is TRBV28 and J is TRBJ2-2, with D possibly matching TRBD1 (6 bases). The CDR3 runs 17 residues. V lost 8 bases to trimming and J lost 6 bases, with 25 bases between them. Germline CDR1 is MDHEN and CDR2 is SYDVKM. This chain's CDR3 is CASYPSRGGKASGELFF. In DNA form, the CDR3 reads TGTGCCAGCTACCCCTCCAGAGGGGGTAAAGCTTCCGGGGAGCTGTTTTTT.

Points on this clonotype: Compared with germline, one end of the junction differs, possibly owing to a read error. The V and J genes are TRBV24-1 and TRBJ2-2; D might be TRBD1 (6 bases). Germline values: CDR1 KGHDR, CDR2 SFDVKD. The CDR3 spans 17 residues. CDR3: CTTSDPRGTFNTGELFF. The CDR3 bases are TGTACCACCAGTGATCCGCGAGGGACATTCAACACCGGGGAGCTGTTTTTT.

The table lists this clonotype with a few counts. V and J are TRBV18 and TRBJ2-3; D is unresolved. The CDR3 totals 15 residues. Germline V gene sequence: CDR1 KGHSH, CDR2 LQKENI. Trimming shortened V by 3 bases and J by 5 bases, and 15 bases separated the two germline ends. CDR3 sequence: CASSPTPDPEDTQYF. DNA of the CDR3: TGTGCCAGCTCACCCACGCCCGACCCCGAAGATACGCAGTATTTT.

This clonotype showed up many times. The chain is built from TRBV7-2 and TRBJ2-3, with TRBD1 as a possible D gene (6 bases). The CDR3 is 15 amino acids. Germline lookup yields CDR1 SGHTA and CDR2 FQGNSA. V was pared by 3 bases and J by 0 bases, with 10 bases between. This CDR3 is CASSLAGASTDTQYF. In DNA form, the CDR3 reads TGTGCCAGCAGCTTGGCAGGGGCAAGCACAGATACGCAGTATTTT.

This clonotype was counted a few times. Here the CDR3 reads CASSRDRVPNTGELFF. The DNA of the CDR3 is TGTGCCAGCAGCCGTGACAGGGTCCCGAACACCGGGGAGCTGTTTTTT. This chain uses TRBV27 with TRBJ2-2; 7 bases are shared with TRBD1. There are 16 residues in the CDR3. The germline gives CDR1 MNHEY, CDR2 SMNVEV (reference sequence). The V and J ends lost 6 bases and 0 bases, in that order; junction bases with no gene match: 7.

This clonotype has just a few counts. The rearrangement joins TRBV5-4 to TRBJ1-4, with TRBD1 matching over 9 bases. The CDR3 spans 15 residues. The trim removed 4 bases at V and 3 bases at J, leaving 4 bases unmatched. Germline V gene data show CDR1 as SGHNT and CDR2 as YYREEE (reference sequence). CDR3 sequence reads: CASSPQGAANEKLFF. CDR3 nucleotide sequence: TGTGCCAGCAGCCCACAGGGGGCGGCTAATGAAAAACTGTTTTTT.

This clonotype was seen only a few times. The chain couples TRBV6-1 to TRBJ2-4, with 8 bases matching TRBD1. CDR3 length: 12 amino acids. The germline CDR1 and CDR2 sequences are MNHNS and SASEGT. V lost 8 bases and J lost 7; bases outside the gene matches: 4. As DNA, the CDR3 is TGTGCCAGCTTGGACAGGGTGAACATTCAGTACTTC. Residues: CASLDRVNIQYF.

This clonotype has a count of ten or more. V and J are TRBV10-3 and TRBJ2-1; 11 nucleotides line up with TRBD2. This CDR3 region has 16 residues. Germline V CDR1 and CDR2: ENHRY, SYGVKD. The V and J ends lost 1 base and 7 bases, in that order; junction bases with no gene match: 6. CDR3: CAISEFLAGGVNEQFF. The DNA for the CDR3 is TGTGCCATCAGTGAGTTCCTAGCGGGAGGAGTGAATGAGCAGTTCTTC.

The chain is built from TRBV18 and TRBJ2-7, with D unclear. The V end was cut by 2 bases, the J end by 3 bases, with 5 bases between. Per the germline V gene, CDR1 is KGHSH and CDR2 is LQKENI. This CDR3 region has 12 residues. The CDR3 coding sequence is TGTGCCAGCTCACCATCCGACTACGAGCAGTACTTC. Protein sequence: CASSPSDYEQYF.

This clonotype has ten or more counts. The CDR3 reads CASSQDPSNEQFF. The CDR3 DNA is TGTGCCAGCAGTCAAGATCCGAGCAATGAGCAGTTCTTC. This chain joins TRBV7-9 and TRBJ2-1, with D unresolved. The CDR3 sequence is 13 residues long. Germline CDR1 SEHNR, CDR2 FQNEAQ (reference sequence). Deletions cut 6 bases from V and 6 bases from J, with 12 bases between.

This clonotype has a count of ten or more. The V gene is TRBV12-3 or TRBV12-4, the J gene TRBJ1-2; D unresolved. V shed 3 bases and J shed 4 bases, with 6 bases lying between them. The CDR3 sequence is 12 residues long. This CDR3 is CASSFGGYGYTF. The CDR3 bases are TGTGCCAGCAGTTTTGGAGGCTATGGCTACACCTTC.

This clonotype came up many times. The chain combines TRBV2 with TRBJ2-2; no definite D call. Germline CDR1 reads SNHLY; CDR2 reads FYNNEI. The CDR3 is made up of 13 amino acids. V was shortened by 6 bases and J by 4 bases, with 9 bases between the two germline ends. CDR3 protein: CASRVDITGELFF. For the CDR3, the DNA is TGTGCCAGCAGGGTCGACATCACCGGGGAGCTGTTTTTT.

This clonotype was seen a single time. The chain links TRBV7-9 to TRBJ2-2, with D unclear. V shed 1 base and J shed 1 base, with 7 bases lying between them. Germline CDR1 is SEHNR and CDR2 is FQNEAQ (reference sequence). The CDR3 extends over 15 amino acids. The CDR3: CASSLVYRNTGELFF. In nucleotides, the CDR3 is TGTGCCAGCAGCTTAGTTTACAGGAACACCGGGGAGCTGTTTTTT.

This clonotype was seen at least ten times. The gene calls are TRBV5-6 and TRBJ2-1; 14 positions match TRBD2. Looked up from germline, CDR1 is SGHDT and CDR2 is YYEEEE. The CDR3 extends over 15 amino acids. V gave up 4 bases and J gave up 12 bases; unmatched junction bases: 9. The CDR3 sequence is CASSLRTSGRRGQFF. The CDR3 nucleotides read TGTGCCAGCAGCCTCCGGACTAGCGGGAGGCGGGGGCAGTTCTTC.

The V and J genes are TRBV6-5 and TRBJ1-6; D remains unclear. Germline CDR1 MNHEY, CDR2 SVGAGI. V was trimmed by 4 bases and J by 7 bases, leaving 14 bases between them. This CDR3 has 15 residues. For the CDR3, the DNA is TGTGCCAGCAGTTTCGGTCGGACGGACAATTCACCCCTCCACTTT. Translation gives CASSFGRTDNSPLHF.

The genes are TRBV30 and TRBJ2-7; the D gene is possibly TRBD1 (6 bases). With 8 bases removed from V and 2 bases from J, the gap between germline ends came to 19 bases. Germline loops: CDR1 GTSNPN, CDR2 SVGIG (reference sequence). The CDR3 sequence is 14 residues long. The CDR3 loop is CALQNRVGTYEQYF. CDR3 coding DNA: TGTGCCCTCCAGAACAGGGTCGGTACCTACGAGCAGTACTTC.

This clonotype came up a few times. The rearrangement joins TRBV20-1 to TRBJ2-7; no firm D call. Germline V gene sequence: CDR1 DFQATT, CDR2 SNEGSKA (reference sequence). The CDR3 is made up of 14 amino acids. V was trimmed by 0 bases and J by 0 bases, leaving 9 bases between them. For the CDR3, the DNA is TGCAGTGCTAGAGATCCCCAGAACTCCTACGAGCAGTACTTC. Protein sequence: CSARDPQNSYEQYF.

This clonotype was seen at least ten times. The V gene is TRBV6-2 or TRBV6-3, the J gene TRBJ2-2; D perhaps matches TRBD2 (5 bases). Germline CDR1 MNHEY, CDR2 SVGEGT. The CDR3 contains 13 residues. V shed 2 bases and J shed 6 bases, with 7 bases lying between them. CDR3 loop: CASSYGLPGELFF. The CDR3 DNA sequence: TGTGCCAGCAGTTACGGACTCCCCGGGGAGCTGTTTTTT.

Of note for this clonotype: Mismatch with germline at one junction end may stem from a read error. The chain carries TRBV5-1 and TRBJ1-1; D possibly corresponds to TRBD1 (5 bases). Germline loops: CDR1 SGHRS, CDR2 YFSETQ. The CDR3 has 15 residues. CDR3 nucleotides: TGCACCAGCAGCTTGCAGGGCAGATCTGATTCTGAAGCTTTCTTT. Residues: CTSSLQGRSDSEAFF.

The rearrangement uses TRBV20-1 and TRBJ2-1; D unresolved. V was pared by 0 bases and J by 5 bases, with 11 bases between. Germline V gene lookup returns CDR1 DFQATT and CDR2 SNEGSKA (reference sequence). The CDR3 runs 14 residues. Here the CDR3 DNA reads TGCAGTGCTAGAGATAGTGGCTATAACAATGAGCAGTTCTTC. It specifies CSARDSGYNNEQFF.

This clonotype was detected only a few times. V and J are TRBV12-3 or TRBV12-4 and TRBJ2-5; 7 bases line up with TRBD2. The CDR3 has 16 residues. V shed 6 bases, J shed 5 bases, and the junction held 15 bases outside the gene matches. CDR3 sequence reads: CASSPVLGGSRETQYF. The DNA of the CDR3 is TGTGCCAGCAGCCCCGTGTTGGGCGGGAGTCGGGAGACCCAGTACTTC.

The rearrangement joins TRBV12-3 or TRBV12-4 to TRBJ2-1; 7 bases fit TRBD2. J was trimmed by 4 bases and V by 5 bases; bases with no gene match: 5. The CDR3 loop spans 14 amino acids. The CDR3 DNA reads TGTGCCAGCAGTCTCGGGGGGTTGTACAATGAGCAGTTCTTC. It encodes CASSLGGLYNEQFF.